The entry below gives a single TCR beta chain sequence along with its context. Its antigen remains unknown. Looked up from germline, CDR1 is SEHNR and CDR2 is FQNEAQ (reference sequence). The CDR3 runs 17 residues. Trimming took 9 bases from V and 6 from J; bases not matched to a gene: 20. In TCRdb, the 5' RACE reads were re-called with MiXCR into one record per CDR3 protein. The sample lists under 650,000 distinct CDR3 sequences, about a sixth occurring once. This sample was included in a study of T-cell memory formation after mild COVID-19. Study observations and caveats: Most CD4+ clones that shrank were in CM and EM, while CD8+ ones turned up in EMRA. Some clones that responded turned up in pre-infection memory, which suggests that cross-reactive memory joined in.

Sequencing input: PBMCs or a T cell subset sorted from them (not recorded which). The TCR comes from an adult woman who had mild COVID-19 (a few samples of this study predate the infection). Cell type and time point are not known. The chain couples TRBV7-9 to TRBJ2-1, with 7 bases that match TRBD2. CDR3 amino acids: CASNHPGQWRESNEQFF. The DNA of the CDR3 is TGTGCCAGTAATCATCCCGGGCAATGGCGGGAGTCCAATGAGCAGTTCTTC.